This TCR beta chain was captured by sequencing in a study of blood T cell repertoires in COVID-19. About the research overall: COVID-19 samples collected from the United States, Italy and Spain covered acute and convalescent phases.

CDR3 length: 14 amino acids. Germline assignment: CDR1 SGDLS and CDR2 YYNGEE. V was trimmed by 4 bases and J by 8 bases, leaving 18 bases between them. Per the original data handling: Reference gene primers were amplified, and this amplification served to estimate nucleated cell counts. Profiling relied on immunoSEQ multiplex PCR, and the TCRdb table lists in-frame clones only, not all of them. V, J and clone size are taken as reported in that table, and D and trimming were inferred from the DNA itself. The table includes roughly 430,000 clones, approximately 91% detected once. Categorization into cohorts depended on clinical history that participants reported.

V and J are TRBV9 and TRBJ1-2; the D gene is possibly TRBD1 (6 bases). This receptor was identified in a woman between 18 and 30 years old who had been exposed to COVID-19. The sequencing sample was made of PBMCs or T cells enriched from blood (not recorded which). The CDR3 loop reads CASSTQQGSYGYTF. As DNA, the CDR3 is TGTGCCAGCAGCACCCAACAGGGTTCATACGGCTACACCTTC. Together with reference TRBV9 and TRBJ1-2, the CDR3 gives the full variable domain: DSGVTQTPKHLITATGQRVTLRCSPRSGDLSVYWYQQSLDQGLQFLIQYYNGEERAKGNILERFSAQQFPDLHSELNLSSLELGDSALYFCASSTQQGSYGYTFGSGTRLTVV.